The present T cell receptor beta chain was sequenced within a study of control samples from healthy donors and cancer patients. In this sample, this clone turned up once. Clones were sequenced by immunoSEQ multiplex PCR, and TCRdb holds only the in-frame ones, with some missing. Found here are more than 85,000 clones, roughly four fifths of them singletons; the top ten hold about 13%. What was sequenced was blood. The receptor was derived from a woman in her 50s in good health.

Here the CDR3 reads CASSLSAGTLREQFF. Written as DNA, the CDR3 is TGTGCCAGCAGCTTATCGGCCGGGACTCTCCGGGAGCAGTTCTTC. J is TRBJ2-1 and V is TRBV7-2; TRBD2 is a possible D gene (6 bases). The CDR3 is 15 amino acids. The V gene lost 2 bases and the J gene lost 10 bases, with 18 bases spanning the gap. The germline gives CDR1 SGHTA, CDR2 FQGNSA.